The entry below gives a single T cell receptor beta chain sequence along with its context. This clone was counted a single time. What antigen it recognizes has not been identified. No per-base quality is available; no much larger clone lies one base away. TCRbeta CDR3 regions were amplified from genomic DNA by means of the immunoSEQ Assay, a bias-controlled multiplex PCR. The original methods were these. The number of nucleated cells in each sample was estimated from the amplification of reference gene primers within the assay. To quantify the absolute abundance of each unique TCRbeta CDR3 rearrangement, sequence reads were collapsed and filtered. For each sample, productive Simpson clonality was calculated as the square root of Simpson's diversity index over productive rearrangements. The immuneACCESS repertoire file appears here via TCRdb, limited to in-frame rearrangements. These files lack a portion of the clones; in checked studies, under half of the deficit traces to unresolved V genes, and the cause of the others is not known. V, J and clone size are taken as reported in that table, and D and trimming were inferred from the DNA itself. Recorded for this sample are 150,000 to 250,000 clones; roughly 79% of them occurred a single time. Of the sample, approximately 6.9% is held by the ten largest clones.

This record comes from a study of blood T cell repertoires in COVID-19 (dated by TCRdb to about 2020). The study in broad terms: The collaborator samples originated in the United States, Italy and Spain and spanned the acute and convalescent phases of COVID-19. The prospective study material was composed of cDNA or gDNA derived from T cells, B-cell-depleted T cells, or PBMCs. Subjects who had been exposed to COVID-19, were actively infected with it, or had recovered from it provided the deeply sampled blood TCRbeta repertoires that made up the dataset. The repertoires were made available in a free public database intended to serve as a resource for research on the immune response to SARS-CoV-2. The samples were drawn from two sources: the first 160 participants of the ongoing ImmuneRACE study, and over 950 subjects contributed by 6 global collaborators. Nearly every sample came with metadata listing a de-identified subject ID, COVID-19 status, age in years and sex. Where HLA class I and class II types were available, the types were taken from metadata supplied by the sample provider, not from assay-based typing.

The full study reports these points: How much clinical and demographic metadata was included differed by source and by participant, and the metadata was provided uncurated.

From the cysteine through the phenylalanine, the CDR3 covers 13 amino acids. Kept here is only the CDR3 DNA, which spans 39 bases and is read in frame from base 1. The germline V gene supplies CDR1 SNHLY and CDR2 FYNNEI. The V end gives up 9 bases and the J end 4 bases, leaving 6 bases in the junction not matched to a gene. Each collaborating institution followed its own protocols to collect whole blood in K2EDTA tubes. For TCRbeta analysis, collaborators shipped samples as frozen whole blood, isolated PBMCs, or DNA extracted from either of those sample types. Source material: peripheral blood. The TCR comes from a human donor with acute or convalescent COVID-19. The donor label of this sample is uncertain. The rearranged segments are TRBV2 and TRBJ2-1; 7 middle bases align to TRBD1. The DNA reads TGTGCCAGTAGACCGGGACAGTACAATGAGCAGTTCTTC. It translates as CASRPGQYNEQFF.